These 19 T cell receptor beta chains were all obtained from the same sample, sequenced in a study of cytomegalovirus exposure and HLA in healthy donors. This PCR relied on a set of 60 Vbeta primers and 13 Jbeta primers. Sequencing used immunoSEQ multiplex PCR; TCRdb keeps in-frame clones, though not all of them. Altogether about 160,000 clones are present, 75% to 90% being singletons, with the ten largest covering around 1.9%. The source material was PBMCs. The receptor set was obtained from a woman in her late teens or twenties in good health and CMV-seronegative.

The chain uses TRBV19 and TRBJ2-7, with D possibly being TRBD1 (5 bases). This CDR3 comprises 15 residues. Trimming stripped 1 base from V and 2 bases from J, with 12 bases between. Looked up from germline, CDR1 is LNHDA and CDR2 is SQIVND (reference sequence). The CDR3 spells CASSIGGKGPYEQYF. The CDR3 bases are TGTGCCAGTAGTATAGGTGGAAAGGGGCCCTACGAGCAGTACTTC.

This clone was observed once. Other DNA sequences within the sample encode an identical CDR3. CDR3: CASSVGQGTDTQYF. CDR3 nucleotide sequence: TGCGCCAGCAGCGTCGGACAGGGTACAGATACGCAGTATTTT. V and J are TRBV5-1 and TRBJ2-3; TRBD1 agrees at 8 bases. The J segment lost 3 bases and the V segment lost 4 bases, leaving 4 bases of the junction unmatched. The CDR3 is 14 amino acids. Germline V gene lookup returns CDR1 SGHRS and CDR2 YFSETQ.

The chain combines TRBV6-1 with TRBJ2-4; TRBD1 might be the D (6 bases). Trimming removed 4 bases at V and 4 bases at J, with 11 bases between. Germline V gene data show CDR1 as MNHNS and CDR2 as SASEGT. The length of the CDR3 is 14 residues. The CDR3 DNA reads as TGTGCCAGCAGTGTGGGGACAACTAAAAACATTCAGTACTTC. It is translated as CASSVGTTKNIQYF.

V and J are TRBV10-3 and TRBJ2-5, with 12 bases matching TRBD2. V dropped 8 bases and J dropped 2; count of bases not matched to a gene: 0. The germline V gene encodes CDR1 ENHRY and CDR2 SYGVKD. This CDR3 is 13 amino acids long. The CDR3 protein is CAIGLAGQETQYF. In nucleotides, the CDR3 is TGTGCCATCGGACTAGCGGGGCAAGAGACCCAGTACTTC.

The V call is TRBV2, the J call TRBJ1-5; 9 bases line up with TRBD1. The CDR3 totals 15 residues. From germline, CDR1 is SNHLY and CDR2 FYNNEI. Trimming at V came to 7 bases and at J to 2 bases, leaving 6 bases not matched to a gene. The CDR3 sequence is CASTPDRGGNQPQHF. CDR3 nucleotide sequence: TGTGCCAGCACCCCAGACAGGGGGGGCAATCAGCCCCAGCATTTT.

The sample holds one count of this clone. J is TRBJ1-5 and V is TRBV10-3; 9 nucleotides line up with TRBD1. The trim removed 6 bases at V and 6 bases at J, leaving 9 bases unmatched. Germline values: CDR1 ENHRY, CDR2 SYGVKD. The CDR3 has 15 residues. The CDR3 loop reads CAISEWGTGTQPQHF. The DNA for the CDR3 is TGTGCCATCAGCGAATGGGGGACAGGGACTCAGCCCCAGCATTTT.

This chain uses TRBV7-3 with TRBJ1-6; no definite D call. Germline CDR1 is SGHTA and CDR2 is FQGTGA. V was pared by 1 base and J by 10 bases, with 11 bases between. The CDR3 runs to 14 residues. Here the CDR3 DNA reads TGTGCCAGCAGCTTAAATGGTGGAGGATCACCCCTCCACTTT. This sequence encodes CASSLNGGGSPLHF.

V usage is TRBV4-1 and J usage is TRBJ2-1, with 10 bases matching TRBD2. Germline CDR1 and CDR2: MGHRA and YSYEKL. After removal of 3 bases from V and 10 bases from J, the junction contained 9 bases not matched to a gene. This CDR3 comprises 15 residues. CDR3 sequence reads: CASSHSLAGEGEQFF. CDR3 DNA sequence: TGCGCCAGCAGCCATTCCCTAGCGGGAGAGGGGGAGCAGTTCTTC.

J is TRBJ2-7 and V is TRBV28; perhaps TRBD1 as D (6 bases). With 2 bases removed from V and 6 bases from J, the gap between germline ends came to 14 bases. The CDR3 is 14 amino acids. CDR1 and CDR2 (germline): MDHEN, SYDVKM. DNA of the CDR3: TGTGCCAGCAGTTTAGTAGGCAGGGGAGTCGAGCAGTACTTC. This gives the protein CASSLVGRGVEQYF.

The genes are TRBV18 and TRBJ1-4, with D possibly TRBD1 on 5 matching bases. The CDR3 consists of 14 residues. From germline, CDR1 is KGHSH and CDR2 LQKENI. Between the trimmed V and J ends, which lost 4 bases and 5 bases, there was a span of 11 bases. The CDR3 loop is CASSLETVNEKLFF. The CDR3 nucleotides read TGTGCCAGCTCACTTGAGACAGTCAATGAAAAACTGTTTTTT. Full variable domain (rest looked up from reference TRBV18 and TRBJ1-4): NAGVMQNPRHLVRRRGQEARLRCSPMKGHSHVYWYRQLPEEGLKFMVYLQKENIIDESGMPKERFSAEFPKEGPSILRIQQVVRGDSAAYFCASSLETVNEKLFFGSGTQLSVL.

The CDR3 region is CASSLQGVRTGELFF. DNA of the CDR3: TGTGCCAGCAGCCTACAGGGAGTAAGAACCGGGGAGCTGTTTTTT. The gene calls are TRBV7-9 and TRBJ2-2; possible D gene TRBD1, 6 bases. Trimming cost V 5 bases and J 5 bases, with 15 bases left between them. In germline, CDR1 is SEHNR, CDR2 FQNEAQ (reference sequence). The CDR3 has 15 amino acids.

The genes are TRBV19 and TRBJ2-6; 9 bases line up with TRBD1. CDR3 length: 19 residues. J lost 0 bases, V lost 5 bases, and 11 bases had no gene match. Per germline, CDR1 LNHDA and CDR2 SQIVND (reference sequence). As DNA, the CDR3 is TGTGCCAGTAGTGGACACTCCGGGACAGGGACCTCTGGGGCCAACGTCCTGACTTTC. Translating it yields CASSGHSGTGTSGANVLTF.

The chain couples TRBV4-1 to TRBJ2-6, with TRBD1 identical over 9 bases. Germline CDR1 is MGHRA and CDR2 is YSYEKL. The CDR3 runs 18 residues. With V trimmed by 6 bases and J by 1 base, 10 bases remained unmatched. CDR3 loop: CASSHRQGGLSGANVLTF. DNA for the CDR3: TGCGCCAGCAGTCACCGACAGGGGGGATTATCTGGGGCCAACGTCCTGACTTTC.

V gene TRBV5-1 combines with J gene TRBJ2-3; D possibly corresponds to TRBD2 (6 bases). This CDR3 spans 14 amino acids. CDR1 and CDR2 (germline): SGHRS, YFSETQ. Deletions cut 4 bases from V and 4 bases from J, with 13 bases between. CDR3 sequence reads: CASSLRTIPDTQYF. CDR3 nucleotides: TGCGCCAGCAGCCTCAGGACTATTCCAGATACGCAGTATTTT.

This clone was detected only once. V gene TRBV16 combines with J gene TRBJ1-3; 7 nucleotides match TRBD1. CDR3 size: 17 residues. J was trimmed by 0 bases and V by 2 bases; bases with no gene match: 7. Per the germline V gene, CDR1 is KGHSY and CDR2 is FQNENV. CDR3 residues: CASSQQQTGNSGNTIYF. CDR3 coding DNA: TGTGCCAGCAGCCAACAGCAGACAGGGAACTCTGGAAACACCATATATTTT.

This clone appeared once. The V call is TRBV6-5, the J call TRBJ1-1; possibly TRBD1 for D (5 bases). V was shortened by 4 bases and J by 4 bases, with 13 bases between the two germline ends. The V gene's germline CDR1 is MNHEY and CDR2 SVGAGI. The length of the CDR3 is 14 residues. The CDR3 DNA follows: TGTGCCAGCAGTTTAGGGGCGGCTAGCACTGAAGCTTTCTTT. Its translation is CASSLGAASTEAFF.

The J gene is TRBJ1-5, the V gene TRBV7-8; the D is unclear. Germline assignment: CDR1 SGHVS and CDR2 FQNEAQ. This CDR3 has 14 residues. Trimming removed 5 bases from V and 0 bases from J, with 8 bases in between. The CDR3 protein is CASSPSGSNQPQHF. The CDR3 DNA reads as TGTGCCAGCAGCCCATCGGGTAGCAATCAGCCCCAGCATTTT.

The rearrangement links TRBV12-5 to TRBJ2-2; possibly TRBD2 for D (6 bases). CDR1 and CDR2 from the germline V gene are LGHNT and FRNRAP. V shed 3 bases and J shed 3 bases, with 8 bases lying between them. The CDR3 runs to 14 residues. In nucleotides, the CDR3 is TGTGCTAGTGGTTTTGGGGGGTACACCGGGGAGCTGTTTTTT. Translated, it gives CASGFGGYTGELFF.

This clone was recorded a few times. Here the CDR3 reads CASSSQGAPSSYNSPLHF. The CDR3 DNA reads as TGTGCCAGCAGCTCGCAGGGGGCACCAAGCTCCTATAATTCACCCCTCCACTTT. The chain uses TRBV5-5 and TRBJ1-6; 8 bases fit TRBD1. CDR1 SGHKS and CDR2 YYEKEE come from the germline V gene (reference sequence). Losses at the gene ends were 3 bases for V and 0 bases for J; bases not matched to a gene: 8. CDR3 length: 18 residues.